Each of the 10 T cell receptor beta chains below was sequenced from the same sample in a study of cytomegalovirus exposure and HLA in healthy donors. The primer mix had 60 Vbeta and 13 Jbeta primers. Only in-frame clones appear in the TCRdb table, and some are missing; sequencing was by immunoSEQ multiplex PCR. The table has 110,000 or so clones, 60% to 80% seen once. Material: PBMCs. These receptors came from a woman in her 30s in good health and CMV-seropositive.

The chain uses TRBV10-3 and TRBJ2-5; 7 bases are a match to TRBD2. Germline CDR1 and CDR2: ENHRY and SYGVKD. This CDR3 is 15 amino acids long. Unmatched junction bases numbered 9, after V lost 3 bases and J lost 5 bases. The DNA for the CDR3 is TGTGCCATCAGTGAATCGACGCTAGCGGTGGAGACCCAGTACTTC. It encodes CAISESTLAVETQYF.

The chain employs TRBV10-3 and TRBJ2-7; D is perhaps TRBD1 (7 bases). V was cut by 10 bases and J by 1 base, with 17 bases left in between. This CDR3 has 14 amino acids. The germline V gene has CDR1 ENHRY and CDR2 SYGVKD. CDR3 sequence (DNA): TGTGCCACCAACAGGGGCAGCGGGTCCTACGAGCAGTACTTC. Residues: CATNRGSGSYEQYF.

This clone was recorded a few times. The rearrangement uses TRBV5-1 and TRBJ2-7; D might be TRBD2 (5 bases). The CDR3 is 11 residues long. V gave up 2 bases and J gave up 6 bases, with 6 bases separating them. In germline, CDR1 is SGHRS, CDR2 YFSETQ. The CDR3 DNA follows: TGCGCCAGCAGCTTTGGAGGCGAGCAGTACTTC. As protein: CASSFGGEQYF. Full variable domain (rest looked up from reference TRBV5-1 and TRBJ2-7): KAGVTQTPRYLIKTRGQQVTLSCSPISGHRSVSWYQQTPGQGLQFLFEYFSETQRNKGNFPGRFSGRQFSNSRSEMNVSTLELGDSALYLCASSFGGEQYFGPGTRLTVT.

The CDR3 region is CASSWDTGYTF. CDR3 bases: TGTGCCAGCAGCTGGGACACCGGCTACACCTTC. This chain connects TRBV13 to TRBJ1-2; D is perhaps TRBD1 (6 bases). The germline V gene has CDR1 PRHDT and CDR2 FYEKMQ (reference sequence). The V end lost 4 bases, the J end lost 8 bases, and 8 bases lay between the germline ends. The CDR3 runs to 11 residues. Using reference TRBV13 and TRBJ1-2 for the parts outside the CDR3, the full variable domain is AAGVIQSPRHLIKEKRETATLKCYPIPRHDTVYWYQQGPGQDPQFLISFYEKMQSDKGSIPDRFSAQQFSDYHSELNMSSLELGDSALYFCASSWDTGYTFGSGTRLTVV.

Within the sample, this clone is medium-sized. This rearrangement joins TRBV4-2 to TRBJ2-5; no reliable D call. Germline V gene sequence: CDR1 LGHNA, CDR2 YNFKEQ. This CDR3 region has 15 residues. V was shortened by 1 base and J by 5 bases, with 14 bases between the two germline ends. The CDR3 sequence: CASSQGWNSGETQYF. The CDR3, as DNA: TGTGCCAGCAGCCAAGGCTGGAACAGTGGGGAGACCCAGTACTTC.

J is TRBJ2-3 and V is TRBV27; 12 nucleotides line up with TRBD2. V was pared by 5 bases and J by 0 bases, with 3 bases of the junction left unmatched. The CDR3 runs to 16 residues. Germline V gene lookup returns CDR1 MNHEY and CDR2 SMNVEV (reference sequence). CDR3 sequence: CASSVLAGGSTDTQYF. The CDR3, as DNA: TGTGCCAGCAGTGTACTAGCGGGGGGAAGCACAGATACGCAGTATTTT.

V is TRBV19 and J is TRBJ2-7; TRBD1 aligns across 9 bases. Germline-derived CDR1 and CDR2 are LNHDA and SQIVND (reference sequence). There are 14 residues in the CDR3. V lost 9 bases and J lost 5; bases outside the gene matches: 11. In DNA form, the CDR3 reads TGTGCCAGCTCATCCAGGGGACAGGGTGACGAGCAGTACTTC. It translates to CASSSRGQGDEQYF. Using reference TRBV19 and TRBJ2-7 for the parts outside the CDR3, the full variable domain is DGGITQSPKYLFRKEGQNVTLSCEQNLNHDAMYWYRQDPGQGLRLIYYSQIVNDFQKGDIAEGYSVSREKKESFPLTVTSAQKNPTAFYLCASSSRGQGDEQYFGPGTRLTVT.

This sequence joins TRBV7-9 and TRBJ1-5; possibly TRBD1 for D (6 bases). The CDR3 covers 14 residues. The V gene lost 4 bases and the J gene lost 6 bases, with 13 bases spanning the gap. CDR1 is SEHNR and CDR2 is FQNEAQ in the germline V gene (reference sequence). CDR3 nucleotides: TGTGCCAGCAGCTCTACAGGGTCGGGTCAGCCCCAGCATTTT. Protein sequence: CASSSTGSGQPQHF.

This clone was counted a few times. V usage is TRBV7-2 and J usage is TRBJ1-6; TRBD1 is a possible D gene (5 bases). Germline assignment: CDR1 SGHTA and CDR2 FQGNSA. CDR3 length: 13 residues. The ends were cut back, 5 bases at V and 9 bases at J, with 11 bases in the middle. The CDR3 is CASSTDILSPLHF. As DNA, the CDR3 is TGTGCCAGCAGCACGGACATTCTTTCACCCCTCCACTTT.

This clone has only one observation. V gene TRBV5-8 combines with J gene TRBJ1-1; D possibly corresponds to TRBD1 (6 bases). Germline values: CDR1 SGHTS, CDR2 YDEGEE. This CDR3 is built from 15 residues. The V gene lost 1 base and the J gene lost 1 base, with 11 bases spanning the gap. CDR3 in DNA: TGTGCCAGCAGCTTGCCCAGGGGCGGGAACACTGAAGCTTTCTTT. Translating it yields CASSLPRGGNTEAFF. The complete variable domain, with remaining parts taken from reference TRBV5-8 and TRBJ1-1, reads EAGVTQSPTHLIKTRGQQATLRCSPISGHTSVYWYQQALGLGLQFLLWYDEGEERNRGNFPPRFSGRQFPNYSSELNVNALELEDSALYLCASSLPRGGNTEAFFGQGTRLTVV.